This entry features one T cell receptor beta chain sequence. Its antigen remains unknown. The CDR3 runs to 12 residues. Germline V gives CDR1 ENHRY, CDR2 SYGVKD. Trimming left V 8 bases short and J 11 bases short, with 18 bases between. This sample was included in a study of blood T cells in healthy people across ages. The study's findings and limits: Estimates of diversity drawn from one million T cells were considered underestimates. Donor CMV status was unknown, possibly confounding expanded clonotype changes.

A second 7 to 11 cycle PCR used barcoded and J-beta primers. TCRdb redid the calling of the 5' RACE reads with MiXCR, one entry per CDR3 protein. Here the sample spans over a million distinct CDR3 sequences, more than 40% being singletons. Material: blood. The chain recombines TRBV10-3 with TRBJ2-5; no firm D call. This clonotype was sampled from an older woman in good health. CDR3 loop: CAIGRAGNEQYF. The DNA of the CDR3 is TGTGCCATCGGACGAGCTGGAAATGAGCAGTACTTC.